A single sample is the source of the 31 T cell receptor beta chains below, sequenced in a study of T cells in Graves' hyperthyroidism and ophthalmopathy. It was RNA transcripts that yielded the amplified TCR beta CDR3 regions. When the TCR CDR3 underwent first-round RT-PCR, the HTBI primer set was used. TCRdb processed the multiplex PCR reads anew with MiXCR; each CDR3 protein has one entry. Among roughly 250,000 distinct CDR3 sequences listed, roughly 22% were seen once. Sample: blood. The receptor source for this set is a man younger than 45 with Graves' ophthalmopathy.

The V and J genes are TRBV6-1 and TRBJ1-2; D perhaps matches TRBD1 (5 bases). The CDR3 is 15 amino acids. V gave up 5 bases and J gave up 6 bases, with 19 bases separating them. Per the germline V gene, CDR1 is MNHNS and CDR2 is SASEGT. CDR3 amino acids: CASSFIRVGVNGYTF. As DNA, the CDR3 is TGTGCCAGCAGTTTCATCCGGGTGGGGGTTAATGGCTACACCTTC.

The rearrangement joins TRBV24-1 to TRBJ2-5; 11 bases are a match to TRBD2. This CDR3 region has 17 residues. Trimming cost V 4 bases and J 1 base; bases outside gene matches: 7. CDR1 is KGHDR and CDR2 is SFDVKD in the germline V gene. DNA for the CDR3: TGTGCCACCAGTGACCATGGGACTAGCGGACTCCAAGAGACCCAGTACTTC. Translated: CATSDHGTSGLQETQYF.

The chain recombines TRBV7-9 with TRBJ1-1; 7 bases are a match to TRBD1. V was pared by 2 bases and J by 2 bases, with 11 bases of the junction left unmatched. This CDR3 spans 17 amino acids. Germline V lookup: CDR1 SEHNR, CDR2 FQNEAQ (reference sequence). CDR3 nucleotide sequence: TGTGCCAGCAGCTTAACCCCTTGGACAGGAATTAACACTGAAGCTTTCTTT. This translates into CASSLTPWTGINTEAFF.

The chain is built from TRBV28 and TRBJ2-2, with a tentative D call TRBD1 (7 bases). The CDR3 contains 13 residues. V lost 5 bases and J 7 bases, leaving 11 bases between the germline ends. The V gene's germline CDR1 is MDHEN and CDR2 SYDVKM. The CDR3 region has the DNA TGTGCCAGCAGTCCAGGGGGGATCGGGGAGCTGTTTTTT. This gives the protein CASSPGGIGELFF.

The chain recombines TRBV6-1 with TRBJ2-6, with 7 bases fitting TRBD1. The trim removed 6 bases at V and 1 base at J, leaving 15 bases unmatched. The CDR3 sequence is 19 residues long. CDR1 MNHNS and CDR2 SASEGT come from the germline V gene. The CDR3 nucleotides read TGTGCCAGCAGACCCACAACGGGACAGAACGTATCTGGGGCCAACGTCCTGACTTTC. The encoded protein is CASRPTTGQNVSGANVLTF.

This clonotype was recorded a few times. The chain uses TRBV12-3 or TRBV12-4 and TRBJ2-7, with 9 bases aligning to TRBD1. J was trimmed by 3 bases and V by 6 bases; bases with no gene match: 3. The CDR3 totals 13 residues. The CDR3 DNA sequence: TGTGCCAGCAGGGGGACAGGGAACTACGAGCAGTACTTC. It yields the protein CASRGTGNYEQYF.

This clonotype showed up just a few times. V is TRBV5-6 and J is TRBJ1-1; no firm D call. Germline CDR1 and CDR2: SGHDT and YYEEEE. V gave up 7 bases and J gave up 1 base, with 14 bases separating them. This CDR3 is 14 amino acids long. CDR3 sequence: CASCYGQGNTEAFF. The CDR3 region has the DNA TGTGCCAGCTGCTACGGTCAAGGGAACACTGAAGCTTTCTTT.

This clonotype was counted only a few times. The gene calls are TRBV28 and TRBJ1-4, with a tentative D call TRBD1 (5 bases). Per the germline V gene, CDR1 is MDHEN and CDR2 is SYDVKM. Trimming pared 7 bases from V and 8 bases from J, leaving 14 bases between. This CDR3 has 13 amino acids. The CDR3 loop is CASIDRRREKLFF. The CDR3 region has the DNA TGTGCCAGCATTGACAGAAGGAGAGAAAAACTGTTTTTT.

The genes are TRBV28 and TRBJ2-7; D remains ambiguous. Per germline, CDR1 MDHEN and CDR2 SYDVKM. The V end lost 5 bases, the J end lost 3 bases, and 17 bases lay between the germline ends. The CDR3 has 15 residues. CDR3 in amino acids: CASSPAGKKHYEQYF. Written as DNA, the CDR3 is TGTGCCAGCAGTCCCGCCGGAAAGAAACACTACGAGCAGTACTTC. The variable domain in full, with the rest retrieved from reference TRBV28 and TRBJ2-7, is DVKVTQSSRYLVKRTGEKVFLECVQDMDHENMFWYRQDPGLGLRLIYFSYDVKMKEKGDIPEGYSVSREKKERFSLILESASTNQTSMYLCASSPAGKKHYEQYFGPGTRLTVT.

The chain combines TRBV28 with TRBJ2-2; a weak D match, TRBD2 (6 bases). The CDR3 contains 15 residues. CDR1 is MDHEN, CDR2 SYDVKM, per germline. Trimming left V 5 bases short and J 4 bases short, with 14 bases between. CDR3 protein: CASSTTGAATGELFF. CDR3 nucleotide sequence: TGTGCCAGCAGTACGACGGGAGCGGCCACCGGGGAGCTGTTTTTT.

This clonotype was seen many times. This CDR3 reads CASSFSVTEAFF. The CDR3 DNA reads as TGTGCCAGCAGTTTTAGTGTCACTGAAGCTTTCTTT. The rearrangement uses TRBV28 and TRBJ1-1; D is unresolved. Germline V gene lookup returns CDR1 MDHEN and CDR2 SYDVKM. This CDR3 has 12 residues. The V end lost 3 bases, the J end lost 4 bases, and 6 bases lay between the germline ends.

This clonotype was counted many times. The chain links TRBV14 to TRBJ1-1; D perhaps matches TRBD1 (5 bases). The V end lost 4 bases, the J end lost 2 bases, and 17 bases lay between the germline ends. There are 16 residues in the CDR3. Looked up from germline, CDR1 is SGHDN and CDR2 is FVKESK. The DNA for the CDR3 is TGTGCCAGCAGCCCCCAGGGCACCGGCGAAAACACTGAAGCTTTCTTT. This translates into CASSPQGTGENTEAFF.

This clonotype was seen more than once but under ten times. This chain uses TRBV4-1 with TRBJ2-7; no reliable D call. Germline V gene sequence: CDR1 MGHRA, CDR2 YSYEKL. V lost 0 bases to trimming and J lost 1 base, with 7 bases between them. The CDR3 runs 14 residues. The CDR3 reads CASSQDRWSYEQYF. In nucleotides, the CDR3 is TGCGCCAGCAGCCAAGATCGGTGGTCCTACGAGCAGTACTTC.

The V and J genes are TRBV14 and TRBJ2-1; 8 nucleotides match TRBD2. The J segment lost 14 bases and the V segment lost 5 bases, leaving 14 bases of the junction unmatched. The CDR3 is 14 residues long. The germline CDR1 and CDR2 sequences are SGHDN and FVKESK. The CDR3: CASSEPGLGTKKFF. DNA of the CDR3: TGTGCCAGCAGCGAACCGGGACTAGGGACGAAAAAGTTCTTC.

Concerning this clonotype: A single base separates this from a much larger clone, so it may be a read error. The chain employs TRBV12-3 or TRBV12-4 and TRBJ1-2, with a tentative D call TRBD1 (5 bases). V was pared by 1 base and J by 1 base, with 10 bases between. The CDR3 spans 15 residues. This CDR3 is CASSLGTPFNYGYTF. CDR3 sequence (DNA): TGTGCCAGCAGTTTAGGGACACCATTTAACTATGGCTACACCTTC.

Written as DNA, the CDR3 is TGTGCCAGCAGTCTGGAGGCATGGAGCAATCAGCCCCAGCATTTT. Its translation is CASSLEAWSNQPQHF. J is TRBJ1-5 and V is TRBV6-1; D call uncertain. The CDR3 sequence is 15 residues long. CDR1 MNHNS and CDR2 SASEGT come from the germline V gene. Trimming took 5 bases from V and 1 from J, leaving 12 bases between them.

The J gene is TRBJ2-1, the V gene TRBV11-3, with 9 bases aligning to TRBD1. Germline V lookup: CDR1 SGHNT, CDR2 YENEEA. The trim removed 5 bases at V and 8 bases at J, leaving 7 bases unmatched. CDR3 size: 14 residues. The CDR3, as DNA: TGTGCCAGCAGCCCCGGGACAGGGAGCTATGAGCAGTTCTTC. Its translation: CASSPGTGSYEQFF.

J is TRBJ1-2 and V is TRBV24-1; 7 bases match TRBD1. CDR1 and CDR2 from the germline V gene are KGHDR and SFDVKD. The V segment lost 4 bases and the J segment 1 base; nucleotides outside the gene matches: 5. The CDR3 extends over 15 amino acids. CDR3 sequence reads: CATSETGTVNYGYTF. DNA for the CDR3: TGTGCCACCAGTGAGACCGGGACAGTTAACTATGGCTACACCTTC.

This rearrangement joins TRBV20-1 to TRBJ2-7; D possibly corresponds to TRBD2 (6 bases). The CDR3 has 14 residues. V was shortened by 3 bases and J by 2 bases, with 14 bases between the two germline ends. Germline CDR1 DFQATT, CDR2 SNEGSKA (reference sequence). The CDR3 protein is CSARGGGKPYEQYF. CDR3 nucleotides: TGCAGTGCTAGGGGCGGCGGGAAACCCTACGAGCAGTACTTC.

The table lists this clonotype with a few counts. The chain combines TRBV6-2 or TRBV6-3 with TRBJ2-7; D is unresolved. The CDR3 loop spans 12 amino acids. Germline CDR1 is MNHEY and CDR2 is SVGEGT. V gave up 8 bases and J gave up 6 bases, with 14 bases separating them. The CDR3 DNA sequence: TGTGCCAGCTCAAGGGATGTGGGCGAGCAGTACTTC. It encodes CASSRDVGEQYF.

This clonotype has at least ten counts. The chain carries TRBV20-1 and TRBJ1-4; D is perhaps TRBD1 (5 bases). Looked up from germline, CDR1 is DFQATT and CDR2 is SNEGSKA (reference sequence). This CDR3 spans 11 amino acids. V was clipped by 6 bases and J by 8 bases, with 10 bases between them. The CDR3 is CSATTDEKLFF. For the CDR3, the DNA is TGCAGTGCCACGACAGACGAAAAACTGTTTTTT.

This clonotype came up many times. This chain connects TRBV20-1 to TRBJ2-1; 12 bases match TRBD2. The CDR3 spans 14 residues. V trimming: 6 bases; J trimming: 9 bases; junction bases outside the gene matches: 9. From germline, CDR1 is DFQATT and CDR2 SNEGSKA (reference sequence). The CDR3 spells CSAALAGGRFEQFF. In nucleotides, the CDR3 is TGCAGTGCGGCCCTAGCGGGAGGGCGCTTTGAGCAGTTCTTC.

This clonotype was observed at least ten times. Written as DNA, the CDR3 is TGTGCCAGCACCTTGGGACTAGCGGGATCCTACGAGCAGTACTTC. It translates to CASTLGLAGSYEQYF. V gene TRBV12-3 or TRBV12-4 combines with J gene TRBJ2-7; TRBD2 matches 13 bases. After removal of 7 bases from V and 1 base from J, the junction contained 4 bases not matched to a gene. This CDR3 has 15 residues.

The rearrangement joins TRBV20-1 to TRBJ1-3, with D possibly matching TRBD1 (5 bases). Germline CDR1 DFQATT, CDR2 SNEGSKA (reference sequence). V was pared by 5 bases and J by 2 bases, with 19 bases between. CDR3 length equals 16 residues. In DNA, the CDR3 is TGCAGTGCTGAGGGGCCCCGAGCTAGAACTGGAAACACCATATATTTT. Its translation: CSAEGPRARTGNTIYF.

The sample holds many counts of this clonotype. The chain employs TRBV11-3 and TRBJ2-5; TRBD1 agrees at 8 bases. CDR1 and CDR2 from the germline V gene are SGHNT and YENEEA. This CDR3 is 15 amino acids long. Losses at the gene ends were 4 bases for V and 4 bases for J; bases not matched to a gene: 8. The CDR3 reads CASSSPGGRGETQYF. The CDR3 DNA sequence: TGTGCCAGCAGCTCCCCAGGGGGCAGGGGAGAGACCCAGTACTTC.

This clonotype was detected only a few times. The chain links TRBV11-2 to TRBJ2-1; 10 nucleotides line up with TRBD2. V trimming: 3 bases; J trimming: 6 bases; junction bases outside the gene matches: 11. CDR1 is SGHAT and CDR2 is FQNNGV in the germline V gene. This CDR3 is built from 17 residues. The CDR3 DNA reads as TGTGCCAGCAGCTTCGCTATTGGACTAGCGGAGGCCAATGAGCAGTTCTTC. This codes for CASSFAIGLAEANEQFF.

This clonotype was seen at least ten times. The V and J genes are TRBV18 and TRBJ1-5; no reliable D call. V was shortened by 6 bases and J by 0 bases, with 9 bases between the two germline ends. CDR1 is KGHSH and CDR2 is LQKENI in the germline V gene. The CDR3 is made up of 14 amino acids. The CDR3 DNA reads TGTGCCAGCTCCGTAAGAACTAGCAATCAGCCCCAGCATTTT. It translates to CASSVRTSNQPQHF. Variable domain in full (rest from reference TRBV18 and TRBJ1-5): NAGVMQNPRHLVRRRGQEARLRCSPMKGHSHVYWYRQLPEEGLKFMVYLQKENIIDESGMPKERFSAEFPKEGPSILRIQQVVRGDSAAYFCASSVRTSNQPQHFGDGTRLSIL.

This clonotype has just one count. This may arise from a read error, as a much more abundant clone is one base away. Given the absence of the conserved phenylalanine or tryptophan at the CDR3 end, a read error is likely. In DNA form, the CDR3 reads TGCAGTGCTATCCAAGAGACCCAGTACGTC. This translates into CSAIQETQYV. The chain is built from TRBV20-1 and TRBJ2-5; no clear D. V gave up 4 bases and J gave up 1 base, with 1 base separating them. Germline V gene data show CDR1 as DFQATT and CDR2 as SNEGSKA (reference sequence). This CDR3 region has 10 residues.

A few counts support this clonotype. V is TRBV7-9 and J is TRBJ1-1, with D tentatively TRBD1 (6 bases). CDR1 SEHNR and CDR2 FQNEAQ come from the germline V gene (reference sequence). CDR3 size: 18 residues. Trimming left V 2 bases short and J 1 base short, with 20 bases between. This CDR3 is CASSLPGAFVIRNTEAFF. The CDR3 DNA follows: TGTGCCAGCAGCTTACCGGGGGCATTCGTGATCCGGAACACTGAAGCTTTCTTT.

This clonotype has just a few counts. The chain links TRBV6-1 to TRBJ2-2; possible D gene TRBD2, 6 bases. Trimming took 6 bases from V and 3 from J, leaving 14 bases between them. The length of the CDR3 is 15 residues. The germline V gene has CDR1 MNHNS and CDR2 SASEGT. CDR3 protein: CASRAPGVHTGELFF. CDR3 sequence (DNA): TGTGCCAGCAGGGCGCCGGGAGTACACACCGGGGAGCTGTTTTTT.

The chain couples TRBV5-6 to TRBJ2-7, with D unresolved. Germline lookup yields CDR1 SGHDT and CDR2 YYEEEE. The CDR3 sequence is 12 residues long. The V and J ends lost 2 bases and 7 bases respectively, with 10 bases between them. The DNA of the CDR3 is TGTGCCAGCAGCTTTTCCTCTAAGGAGCAGTACTTC. Its protein is CASSFSSKEQYF.